This T cell receptor (beta chain) was sequenced during a study of blood T cell repertoires in COVID-19. Measured with immunoSEQ multiplex PCR; TCRdb has only the in-frame clones, and not every one. In the table there are around 250,000 clones, around 93% of which are singletons. Germline V gives CDR1 MDHEN, CDR2 SYDVKM. Trimming stripped 5 bases from V and 4 bases from J, with 12 bases between. The CDR3 extends over 14 amino acids. The origin of this receptor is a man aged 40-50 years who had been exposed to COVID-19. V usage is TRBV28 and J usage is TRBJ1-5; a possible D gene is TRBD1 (6 bases). The specimen sequenced was PBMCs or T cells enriched from blood (not recorded which). CDR3 nucleotide sequence: TGTGCCAGCAGTCGAGGACAGTTAAATCAGCCCCAGCATTTT. It specifies CASSRGQLNQPQHF. Variable domain in full (rest from reference TRBV28 and TRBJ1-5): DVKVTQSSRYLVKRTGEKVFLECVQDMDHENMFWYRQDPGLGLRLIYFSYDVKMKEKGDIPEGYSVSREKKERFSLILESASTNQTSMYLCASSRGQLNQPQHFGDGTRLSIL.